What follows are 27 T cell receptor beta chains derived from one specimen sequenced in a study of glioma-infiltrating T cells. The iRepertoire nested amplicon-rescue multiplex PCR amplified TCR alpha and beta CDR3s from RNA. Via MiXCR, TCRdb re-called the multiplex PCR reads, giving one row per CDR3 protein. Among 100,000 to 150,000 distinct CDR3 sequences listed, roughly 23% were seen once. The sequencing sample was made of glioma tissue, nonneoplastic brain tissue, or PBMCs (not recorded which). Receptors were obtained from a human donor with low-grade glioma or glioblastoma, undergoing nonglioma brain surgery, or in good health (not recorded which).

This clonotype was seen many times. The chain has TRBV6-2 or TRBV6-3 and TRBJ1-3; D perhaps matches TRBD1 (5 bases). The CDR3 has 15 residues. Germline V gene lookup returns CDR1 MNHEY and CDR2 SVGEGT. V was clipped by 0 bases and J by 0 bases, with 6 bases between them. The CDR3 loop is CASSYSGTSGNTIYF. CDR3 nucleotide sequence: TGTGCCAGCAGTTACTCCGGGACCTCTGGAAACACCATATATTTT.

This clonotype was picked up many times. The chain carries TRBV20-1 and TRBJ2-5; 8 bases line up with TRBD2. The CDR3 loop spans 14 amino acids. V was clipped by 4 bases and J by 5 bases; unmatched bases: 9. Per the germline V gene, CDR1 is DFQATT and CDR2 is SNEGSKA (reference sequence). The CDR3 sequence: CSANKREFPETQYF. The CDR3 DNA follows: TGCAGTGCTAATAAGCGGGAGTTCCCCGAGACCCAGTACTTC.

A remark on this clonotype: This sequence may be a read error, since a much larger clone differs from it by one base. The V call is TRBV7-9, the J call TRBJ2-5; D assignment may be TRBD1 or TRBD2 (6 bases each). The CDR3 has 12 residues. From germline, CDR1 is SEHNR and CDR2 FQNEAQ (reference sequence). Deletions cut 5 bases from V and 11 bases from J, with 15 bases between. The CDR3 loop reads CASSTSQGRQYF. Here the CDR3 DNA reads TGTGCCAGCAGCACTAGCCAGGGGAGACAGTACTTC.

Only one count was recorded for this clonotype. Germline is not matched at one junction end, which may reflect a read error. The V and J genes are TRBV12-3 or TRBV12-4 and TRBJ2-3; maybe TRBD1 (6 bases). The CDR3 covers 15 residues. CDR3 sequence reads: CATAPLGAPTDTQCF. CDR3 nucleotide sequence: TGTGCCACCGCTCCCCTGGGGGCACCCACAGATACGCAGTGTTTT.

In this sample, this clonotype turned up a few times. The chain links TRBV29-1 to TRBJ1-1, with a weak D call TRBD1 (5 bases). V was clipped by 7 bases and J by 5 bases, with 11 bases between them. The CDR3 covers 11 residues. Germline values: CDR1 SQVTM, CDR2 ANQGSEA. The CDR3 loop is CSATRGTEAFF. The CDR3 coding sequence is TGCAGCGCTACGAGGGGTACTGAAGCTTTCTTT.

This clonotype has ten or more counts. The chain uses TRBV6-1 and TRBJ2-1; D is uncertain. Trimming took off 8 bases at V and 4 bases at J, with 12 bases between the two ends. Germline loops: CDR1 MNHNS, CDR2 SASEGT. CDR3 size: 13 residues. CDR3 sequence reads: CASAVSRYNEQFF. CDR3 in DNA: TGTGCCAGCGCGGTAAGCAGATACAATGAGCAGTTCTTC.

About this clonotype: Possible read error: a much larger clone is one base away. This chain links TRBV20-1 with TRBJ2-3; tentatively, D is TRBD1 (5 bases). Germline CDR1 is DFQATT and CDR2 is SNEGSKA (reference sequence). The CDR3 has 14 residues. Here the CDR3 reads CSARGQERTGTQYF. The CDR3 DNA is TGCAGTGCTAGAGGTCAGGAGCGCACAGGTACGCAGTATTTT.

This clonotype was found many times. J is TRBJ2-1 and V is TRBV24-1; 8 positions agree with TRBD2. Germline V lookup: CDR1 KGHDR, CDR2 SFDVKD. Unmatched junction bases numbered 6, after V lost 7 bases and J lost 5 bases. The CDR3 contains 14 residues. CDR3 amino acids: CATRGTRDHNEQFF. The CDR3 DNA follows: TGTGCCACCAGAGGGACTAGAGACCACAATGAGCAGTTCTTC.

The chain couples TRBV12-3 or TRBV12-4 to TRBJ2-1; 12 nucleotides agree with TRBD2. Trimming removed 7 bases from V and 2 bases from J; junction bases left unmatched: 6. This CDR3 is 16 amino acids long. The CDR3: CASTPSGRGTYNEQFF. DNA for the CDR3: TGTGCCAGCACCCCTAGCGGGAGGGGAACCTACAATGAGCAGTTCTTC.

This clonotype occurred many times. The chain carries TRBV4-3 and TRBJ2-1, with D tentatively TRBD2 (5 bases). Germline V lookup: CDR1 LGHNA, CDR2 YSLEER. The ends were cut back, 0 bases at V and 7 bases at J, with 10 bases in the middle. The CDR3 runs to 14 residues. The CDR3 DNA follows: TGCGCCAGCAGCCAAGAAGCCGGAGGAAATGAGCAGTTCTTC. Its translation is CASSQEAGGNEQFF.

There are many counts of this clonotype. The rearrangement joins TRBV4-3 to TRBJ2-1, with 13 bases identical to TRBD2. The CDR3 contains 15 residues. V shed 4 bases and J 8 bases; nucleotides not matched to a gene: 5. Germline V gene sequence: CDR1 LGHNA, CDR2 YSLEER. CDR3 in amino acids: CASSPGTSGTHEQFF. The CDR3 region has the DNA TGCGCCAGCAGCCCCGGGACTAGCGGGACCCATGAGCAGTTCTTC.

With regard to this clonotype: This may arise from a read error, as a much more abundant clone is one base away. CDR3 coding DNA: TGCGACAGCAGCCAACTTCCTTCACCGGGACAACACAATCAGCCCCAGCATTTT. Translating it yields CDSSQLPSPGQHNQPQHF. The genes are TRBV4-1 and TRBJ1-5, with D perhaps matching TRBD1 (6 bases). Germline CDR1 MGHRA, CDR2 YSYEKL. There are 18 residues in the CDR3.

About this clonotype: This may be a read error, as it is one base from a much larger clone. The J gene is TRBJ2-7, the V gene TRBV12-3 or TRBV12-4; D not resolved. This CDR3 is 13 amino acids long. The V and J ends lost 7 bases and 3 bases respectively, with 13 bases between them. The CDR3 region has the DNA TGTGCCAGCATTTTGAGGACCCTCTACGAGCAGTACTTC. This translates into CASILRTLYEQYF.

The sample holds a few counts of this clonotype. This chain uses TRBV5-1 with TRBJ2-1; D is uncertain. The CDR3 has 15 residues. Trimming took 0 bases from V and 8 from J, leaving 15 bases between them. The germline V gene has CDR1 SGHRS and CDR2 YFSETQ. The CDR3 loop is CASSLEGPPFDEQFF. CDR3 bases: TGCGCCAGCAGCTTGGAGGGCCCCCCTTTCGATGAGCAGTTCTTC.

Only a few counts were recorded for this clonotype. This clone may be a read error of a much larger clone one base away. The chain recombines TRBV20-1 with TRBJ1-5, with D tentatively TRBD1 (5 bases). Trimming stripped 6 bases from V and 5 bases from J, with 14 bases between. This CDR3 region has 13 residues. CDR1 and CDR2 from the germline V gene are DFQATT and SNEGSKA (reference sequence). CDR3 region: CSAQAGTDQPQHF. Written as DNA, the CDR3 is TGCAGTGCCCAGGCGGGGACTGATCAGCCCCAGCATTTT.

On this clonotype itself: This may come from a read error, since a much larger clone is one base off. V gene TRBV24-1 combines with J gene TRBJ2-7; 16 bases are shared with TRBD2. CDR1 and CDR2 from the germline V gene are KGHDR and SFDVKD. The length of the CDR3 is 19 residues. The CDR3 is CATNDTGTSGRAASYEQYF. CDR3 sequence (DNA): TGTGCCACCAATGATACCGGGACTAGCGGGAGGGCAGCGTCCTACGAGCAGTACTTC.

The sample holds many counts of this clonotype. The chain employs TRBV7-6 and TRBJ2-3; 8 bases line up with TRBD1. V lost 4 bases to trimming and J lost 5 bases; unmatched junction nucleotides: 11. The CDR3 runs to 16 residues. Germline V gene lookup returns CDR1 SGHVS and CDR2 FNYEAQ. This CDR3 is CASSSYRTGIIDTQYF. CDR3 DNA: TGTGCCAGCAGCTCTTACCGGACAGGGATAATAGATACGCAGTATTTT.

This clonotype was counted ten times or more. The J gene is TRBJ1-1, the V gene TRBV20-1; no reliable D call. The CDR3 has 15 residues. Germline CDR1 DFQATT, CDR2 SNEGSKA (reference sequence). V was clipped by 0 bases and J by 3 bases, with 14 bases between them. The CDR3 protein is CSAREDGGRDTEAFF. In nucleotides, the CDR3 is TGCAGTGCTAGAGAGGACGGAGGGCGGGACACTGAAGCTTTCTTT.

The sample holds many counts of this clonotype. The V gene is TRBV7-9, the J gene TRBJ1-5; D remains unclear. This CDR3 has 14 residues. Per the germline V gene, CDR1 is SEHNR and CDR2 is FQNEAQ (reference sequence). With 5 bases removed from V and 0 bases from J, the gap between germline ends came to 8 bases. For the CDR3, the DNA is TGTGCCAGCAGCCCCGGAGATAGCAATCAGCCCCAGCATTTT. Residues: CASSPGDSNQPQHF.

This clonotype was counted ten times or more. This chain joins TRBV20-1 and TRBJ1-6; 7 positions match TRBD1. CDR3 size: 17 residues. Germline CDR1 and CDR2: DFQATT and SNEGSKA (reference sequence). After removal of 5 bases from V and 0 bases from J, the junction contained 10 bases not matched to a gene. DNA for the CDR3: TGCAGTGCTCCCCCTGTGACAGGGCTCTCCTATAATTCACCCCTCCACTTT. Translation gives CSAPPVTGLSYNSPLHF.

This clonotype came up a few times. The gene calls are TRBV29-1 and TRBJ2-1; the D gene is possibly TRBD1 (6 bases). The CDR3 consists of 15 residues. Trimming took 7 bases from V and 6 from J, leaving 22 bases between them. Germline CDR1 and CDR2: SQVTM and ANQGSEA. Written as DNA, the CDR3 is TGCAGCGCCCAAGGGGGACACCCCCCTTTCAATGAGCAGTTCTTC. This codes for CSAQGGHPPFNEQFF.

With regard to this clonotype: A much larger clonotype is one base distant, so this may be a read error. This chain uses TRBV7-2 with TRBJ2-2; the match to TRBD2 covers 8 bases. Germline CDR1 reads SGHTA; CDR2 reads FQGNSA. The CDR3 sequence is 17 residues long. This chain's CDR3 is CASGLAVGRAGAGELFF. The CDR3 DNA reads as TGTGCCAGCGGCTTAGCGGTCGGGAGGGCCGGGGCCGGGGAGCTGTTTTTT.

This clonotype was detected many times. This rearrangement joins TRBV6-6 to TRBJ2-5; D uncertain. Per germline, CDR1 MNHNY and CDR2 SVGAGI (reference sequence). CDR3 length: 17 residues. Between the trimmed V and J ends, which lost 0 bases and 5 bases, there was a span of 19 bases. CDR3 DNA: TGTGCCAGCAGTTACTCGCCGTTACCAAGTGGTTCGGAGACCCAGTACTTC. It codes for CASSYSPLPSGSETQYF.

This clonotype was seen repeatedly, ten times or more. As DNA, the CDR3 is TGTGCCAGCAGCCAAGACGGCACTGAAGCTTTCTTT. Its protein is CASSQDGTEAFF. This chain connects TRBV4-2 to TRBJ1-1; D unclear. Germline V gene data show CDR1 as LGHNA and CDR2 as YNFKEQ. This CDR3 contains 12 residues. The V and J ends lost 0 bases and 4 bases respectively, with 3 bases between them.

The genes are TRBV6-2 or TRBV6-3 and TRBJ2-4; D gene uncertain. Looked up from germline, CDR1 is MNHEY and CDR2 is SVGEGT. The V and J ends lost 9 bases and 1 base respectively, with 10 bases between them. CDR3 size: 13 residues. For the CDR3, the DNA is TGTGCCAGTCAGGCCTATGCCAAAAACATTCAGTACTTC. As protein: CASQAYAKNIQYF.

This clonotype was observed many times. J is TRBJ2-3 and V is TRBV3-1, with D perhaps matching TRBD1 or TRBD2 (5 bases each). The CDR3 contains 17 residues. Germline V gene data show CDR1 as LGHDT and CDR2 as YNNKEL (reference sequence). Trimming took off 0 bases at V and 1 base at J, with 14 bases between the two ends. The CDR3 region has the DNA TGTGCCAGCAGCCAAGATCCTTGGGGGATGGGCACAGATACGCAGTATTTT. It is translated as CASSQDPWGMGTDTQYF.

The chain recombines TRBV27 with TRBJ2-1, with D unresolved. The CDR3 is 13 amino acids. V lost 3 bases to trimming and J lost 8 bases, with 11 bases between them. CDR1 is MNHEY, CDR2 SMNVEV, per germline (reference sequence). This CDR3 is CASSFWSRDEQFF. The CDR3 DNA is TGTGCCAGCAGTTTCTGGTCAAGAGATGAGCAGTTCTTC.